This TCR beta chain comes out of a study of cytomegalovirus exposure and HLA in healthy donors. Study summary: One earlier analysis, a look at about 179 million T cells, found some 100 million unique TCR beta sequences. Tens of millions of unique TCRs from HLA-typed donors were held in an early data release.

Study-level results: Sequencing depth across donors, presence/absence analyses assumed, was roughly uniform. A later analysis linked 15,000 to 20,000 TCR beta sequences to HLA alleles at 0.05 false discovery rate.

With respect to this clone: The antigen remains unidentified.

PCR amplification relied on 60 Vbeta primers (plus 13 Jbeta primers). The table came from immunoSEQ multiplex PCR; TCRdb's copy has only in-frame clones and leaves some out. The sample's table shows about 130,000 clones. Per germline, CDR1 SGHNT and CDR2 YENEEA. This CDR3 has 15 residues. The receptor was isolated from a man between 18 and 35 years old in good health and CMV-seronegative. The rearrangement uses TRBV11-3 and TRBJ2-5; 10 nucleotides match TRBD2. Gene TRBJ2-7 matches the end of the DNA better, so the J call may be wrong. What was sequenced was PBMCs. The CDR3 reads CASSRTSGETYEQYF. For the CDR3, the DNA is TGTGCCAGCAGCCGTACTAGCGGGGAAACCTACGAGCAGTACTTC.